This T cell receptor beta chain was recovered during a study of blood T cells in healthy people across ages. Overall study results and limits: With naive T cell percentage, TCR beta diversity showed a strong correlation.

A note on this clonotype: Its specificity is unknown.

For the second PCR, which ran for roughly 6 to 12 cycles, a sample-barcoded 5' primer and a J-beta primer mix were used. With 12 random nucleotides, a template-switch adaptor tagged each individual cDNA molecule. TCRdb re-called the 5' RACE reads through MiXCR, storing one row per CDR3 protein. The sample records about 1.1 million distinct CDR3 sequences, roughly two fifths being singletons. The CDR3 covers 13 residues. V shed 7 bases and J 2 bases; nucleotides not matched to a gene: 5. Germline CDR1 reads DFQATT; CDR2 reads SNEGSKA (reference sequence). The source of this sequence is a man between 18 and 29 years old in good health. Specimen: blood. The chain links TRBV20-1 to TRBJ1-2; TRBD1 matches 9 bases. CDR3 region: CSEKTGGNYGYTF. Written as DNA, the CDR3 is TGCAGTGAAAAGACAGGGGGAAACTATGGCTACACCTTC.